A selection of T cell receptor beta chains follows, all from one sample in a study of blood T cell repertoires in COVID-19. Sequenced by immunoSEQ multiplex PCR; TCRdb stores in-frame clones only, minus some. This sample has some 97,000 clones, with roughly 80% found just once. The sample consisted of peripheral blood. The receptors originated from a woman in her sixties or seventies with acute or convalescent COVID-19. Both conserved end residues are part of each CDR3. The D gene is left open where the match is weak. Size values are once, few and many counts, or a class for expanded clones, and some rows have none.

DNA: TGTGCCAGCAGCCAGAGGTTAGCAGCGGGGGGACAAGAGACCCAGTACTTC; CDR3: CASSQRLAAGGQETQYF; V: TRBV14; D: TRBD2; size: NA; length: 17; J: TRBJ2-5
DNA: TGCAGTGCTGGGACAGATGATGGCTACACCTTC; CDR3: CSAGTDDGYTF; V: TRBV20-1; D: TRBD1; size: NA; length: 11; J: TRBJ1-2
DNA: TGTGCCACCCTAGATCGACAGGGTACCAACGAGCAGTACTTC; CDR3: CATLDRQGTNEQYF; V: TRBV18; D: TRBD1; size: many; length: 14; J: TRBJ2-7
DNA: TGTGCCAGCAGTTACGTTGGGACAAACACCGGGGAGCTGTTTTTT; CDR3: CASSYVGTNTGELFF; V: TRBV6-5; D: NA; size: NA; length: 15; J: TRBJ2-2
DNA: TGTGCCAGCAGCTCAGCGCCCGGGACAGAGTTTGATGGCTACACCTTC; CDR3: CASSSAPGTEFDGYTF; V: TRBV7-9; D: TRBD1; size: NA; length: 16; J: TRBJ1-2
DNA: TGCGCCAGCAGCCAAGATCCAGCTAGCGGGAGCACAGATACGCAGTATTTT; CDR3: CASSQDPASGSTDTQYF; V: TRBV4-3; D: TRBD2; size: NA; length: 17; J: TRBJ2-3
DNA: TGTGCCAGCAGTTACGGGACAGAAACTGACTATGGCTACACCTTC; CDR3: CASSYGTETDYGYTF; V: TRBV6-5; D: TRBD1; size: NA; length: 15; J: TRBJ1-2
DNA: TGTGCCAGTAGCGCGACAGGGTACACAGATACGCAGTATTTT; CDR3: CASSATGYTDTQYF; V: TRBV19; D: TRBD1; size: once; length: 14; J: TRBJ2-3
DNA: TGTGCCTGGACTGTTGGGTCGGAGCAGAGGAACACTGAAGCTTTCTTT; CDR3: CAWTVGSEQRNTEAFF; V: TRBV30; D: NA; size: NA; length: 16; J: TRBJ1-1
DNA: TGTGCCAGCAGCATAGTCGGGACAGGGGGTCCCCTGACTGAAAAACTGTTTTTT; CDR3: CASSIVGTGGPLTEKLFF; V: TRBV21-1; D: NA; size: NA; length: 18; J: TRBJ1-4
DNA: TGTGCCAGCAGTTTGGCCCCTTACAATGAGCAGTTCTTC; CDR3: CASSLAPYNEQFF; V: TRBV27; D: NA; size: NA; length: 13; J: TRBJ2-1
DNA: TGTGCCACCAGTGATGCGACAGCCTATGGCTACACCTTC; CDR3: CATSDATAYGYTF; V: TRBV24-1; D: NA; size: NA; length: 13; J: TRBJ1-2
DNA: TGCAGTGCTGCTGGGACAGATGGCTACACCTTC; CDR3: CSAAGTDGYTF; V: TRBV20-1; D: TRBD1; size: once; length: 11; J: TRBJ1-2
DNA: TGCAGTTATCCGGGACTGTCGCAAGAGACCCAGTACTTC; CDR3: CSYPGLSQETQYF; V: TRBV29-1; D: NA; size: NA; length: 13; J: TRBJ2-5
DNA: TGCGCCAGCAGCATCCGGGGGGAGACCCAGTACTTC; CDR3: CASSIRGETQYF; V: TRBV5-1; D: NA; size: once; length: 12; J: TRBJ2-5